This TCR beta chain was recovered during a study of CD8 T cells in Susac syndrome. Study-level points and caveats: The number of individuals included in the study's TCR sequencing and HLA analysis was acknowledged as relatively small.

In blood CD8+ and CD4+ T cells, TCR beta underwent sequencing. Relapsing-remitting disease, either stable or active, was present in the multiple sclerosis controls, who were treatment-naive patients. An amount of RNA that ranged from roughly 0.5 to 1 ug was reverse transcribed with random hexamers. A multiplex approach, immunoSEQ multiplex PCR, amplified TCR beta CDR3 across 54 Vbeta and 13 Jbeta. TCRdb reanalysed the immunoSEQ multiplex PCR reads using MiXCR and keeps one entry per CDR3 protein. Found here are under 550,000 distinct CDR3 sequences, around 85% of them singletons; the top ten hold more than 0.09%. With V trimmed by 5 bases and J by 4 bases, 2 bases remained unmatched. Per the germline V gene, CDR1 is GTSNPN and CDR2 is SVGIG (reference sequence). The CDR3 runs to 13 residues. For this clonotype: Its antigen is undetermined.

The receptor comes from a human donor with multiple sclerosis. This sequence joins TRBV30 and TRBJ2-1, with 10 bases matching TRBD1. The sample consisted of CD8+ T cells from PBMCs. CDR3 sequence (DNA): TGTGCCTGGGACAGGGGGCTTTACAATGAGCAGTTCTTC. Translated: CAWDRGLYNEQFF. Together with reference TRBV30 and TRBJ2-1, the CDR3 gives the full variable domain: SQTIHQWPATLVQPVGSPLSLECTVEGTSNPNLYWYRQAAGRGLQLLFYSVGIGQISSEVPQNLSASRPQDRQFILSSKKLLLSDSGFYLCAWDRGLYNEQFFGPGTRLTVL.